These T cell receptor beta chains were read from a single sample in a study of blood T cell repertoires in COVID-19. Profiling relied on immunoSEQ multiplex PCR, and the TCRdb table lists in-frame clones only, not all of them. The top ten clones hold just under 2% of a sample with 70,000 or so clones, around 86% of them seen once. The sequenced material came from peripheral blood. The receptors here all came from a man between 25 and 39 years old with acute or convalescent COVID-19. The CDR3 runs from the conserved cysteine through the conserved F or W. D genes are given only for firm matches. Clone size appears in some rows only: once, few, many, or a class for an expanded clone.

d_call,v_call,cdr3_length,j_call,clone_size,cdr3_aa,cdr3_nt
NA,TRBV24-1,15,TRBJ1-5,NA,CATSDRSGPNQPQHF,TGTGCCACCAGTGACCGCAGCGGACCTAATCAGCCCCAGCATTTT
TRBD1,TRBV28,15,TRBJ1-6,few,CASRGTGTRNSPLHF,TGTGCCAGCAGGGGGACAGGTACCAGGAATTCACCCCTCCACTTT
NA,TRBV10-3,15,TRBJ1-3,NA,CAIRGGASSGNTIYF,TGTGCCATCAGGGGGGGTGCTAGCTCTGGAAACACCATATATTTT
TRBD2,TRBV6-5,15,TRBJ2-3,NA,CASSPVTSGRDTQYF,TGTGCCAGCAGTCCGGTGACTAGCGGGCGGGATACGCAGTATTTT
TRBD1,TRBV2,14,TRBJ2-3,NA,CASITGQGTDTQYF,TGTGCCAGCATAACGGGACAGGGCACAGATACGCAGTATTTT
TRBD2,TRBV10-3,16,TRBJ2-7,NA,CAIRPDLAGGPYEQYF,TGTGCCATCAGGCCGGATCTAGCGGGAGGTCCCTACGAGCAGTACTTC
NA,TRBV25-1,15,TRBJ2-6,NA,CASSGKESGANVLTF,TGTGCCAGCAGTGGGAAGGAGTCTGGGGCCAACGTCCTGACTTTC
NA,TRBV18,14,TRBJ1-5,NA,CASSATGGNQPQHF,TGTGCCAGCTCAGCAACAGGTGGCAATCAGCCCCAGCATTTT
NA,TRBV30,15,TRBJ2-5,NA,CAWSGEGVHSETQYF,TGTGCCTGGAGTGGTGAGGGGGTTCACTCAGAGACCCAGTACTTC
NA,TRBV6-5,16,TRBJ2-1,NA,CASSYSGGNGVGKQFF,TGTGCCAGCAGTTACTCAGGCGGGAACGGGGTGGGAAAGCAGTTCTTC
NA,TRBV18,13,TRBJ1-1,NA,CASSTDSSTEAFF,TGTGCCAGCTCGACGGACAGCTCCACTGAAGCTTTCTTT
NA,TRBV20-1,11,TRBJ1-1,NA,CSANMRPEAFF,TGCAGTGCTAATATGCGGCCAGAAGCTTTCTTT
NA,TRBV2,14,TRBJ1-6,NA,CASSEARVNSPLHF,TGTGCCAGCAGTGAAGCGCGGGTTAATTCACCCCTCCACTTT
NA,TRBV7-3,15,TRBJ2-1,NA,CASSLITKSVNEQFF,TGTGCCAGCAGCTTAATAACTAAAAGCGTCAATGAGCAGTTCTTC
TRBD1,TRBV5-6,14,TRBJ1-4,once,CASSWDRGFEKLFF,TGTGCCAGCAGCTGGGACAGGGGGTTTGAAAAACTGTTTTTT
NA,TRBV5-5,13,TRBJ1-2,NA,CASSLFSDYGYTF,TGTGCCAGCAGCTTGTTTTCAGACTATGGCTACACCTTC
TRBD1,TRBV2,14,TRBJ1-1,NA,CASSRQGRQTEAFF,TGTGCCAGCAGCCGACAGGGGCGCCAGACTGAAGCTTTCTTT
TRBD1,TRBV30,13,TRBJ1-2,NA,CAWVEGAGTGYTF,TGTGCCTGGGTTGAGGGGGCAGGGACTGGCTACACCTTC
NA,TRBV7-9,16,TRBJ1-1,NA,CASRSKEGVSNTEAFF,TGTGCCAGCAGATCGAAAGAGGGGGTGTCGAACACTGAAGCTTTCTTT
TRBD1,TRBV6-6,15,TRBJ1-4,NA,CASSKLQGRSEKLFF,TGTGCCAGCAGTAAACTACAGGGGCGGTCTGAAAAACTGTTTTTT
NA,TRBV5-4,12,TRBJ2-3,NA,CASSSDFNTQYF,TGTGCCAGCAGCTCGGACTTTAATACGCAGTATTTT
TRBD2,TRBV9,16,TRBJ2-3,NA,CASSVVASGGTDTQYF,TGTGCCAGCAGCGTAGTGGCTAGCGGGGGCACAGATACGCAGTATTTT
NA,TRBV5-8,12,TRBJ2-7,NA,CASSLVSYEQYF,TGTGCCAGCAGCTTGGTATCGTACGAGCAGTACTTC
TRBD2,TRBV5-6,16,TRBJ2-1,NA,CASSRLADDSYNEQFF,TGTGCCAGCAGCCGGCTAGCGGACGACTCCTACAATGAGCAGTTCTTC
TRBD1,TRBV29-1,13,TRBJ1-5,NA,CSVAQGARQPQHF,TGCAGCGTTGCACAGGGGGCTCGTCAGCCCCAGCATTTT
NA,TRBV5-6,15,TRBJ2-3,NA,CASSLDRASTDTQYF,TGTGCCAGCAGCTTGGACAGGGCTAGCACAGATACGCAGTATTTT
NA,TRBV5-1,11,TRBJ1-4,NA,CAPSGSKKLFF,TGCGCCCCCAGTGGTTCGAAAAAACTGTTTTTT